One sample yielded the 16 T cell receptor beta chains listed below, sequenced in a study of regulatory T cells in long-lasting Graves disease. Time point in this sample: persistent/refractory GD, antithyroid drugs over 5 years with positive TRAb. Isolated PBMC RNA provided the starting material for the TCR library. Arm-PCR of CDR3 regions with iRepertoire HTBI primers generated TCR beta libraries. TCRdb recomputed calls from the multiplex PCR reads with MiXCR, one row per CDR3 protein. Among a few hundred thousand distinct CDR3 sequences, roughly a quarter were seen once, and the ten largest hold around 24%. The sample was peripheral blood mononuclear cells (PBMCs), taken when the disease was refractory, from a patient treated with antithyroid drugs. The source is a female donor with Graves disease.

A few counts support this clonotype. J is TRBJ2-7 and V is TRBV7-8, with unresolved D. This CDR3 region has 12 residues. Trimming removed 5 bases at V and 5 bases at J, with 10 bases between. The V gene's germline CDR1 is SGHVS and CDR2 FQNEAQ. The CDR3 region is CASSQYANEQYF. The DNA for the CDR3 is TGTGCCAGCAGCCAATATGCGAACGAGCAGTACTTC.

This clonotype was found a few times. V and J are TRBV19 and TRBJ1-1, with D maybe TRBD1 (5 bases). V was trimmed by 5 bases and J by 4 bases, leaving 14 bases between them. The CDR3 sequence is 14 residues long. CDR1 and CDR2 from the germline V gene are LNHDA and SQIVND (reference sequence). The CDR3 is CASSLRVESTEAFF. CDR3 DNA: TGTGCCAGTAGTCTCAGGGTTGAGAGCACTGAAGCTTTCTTT.

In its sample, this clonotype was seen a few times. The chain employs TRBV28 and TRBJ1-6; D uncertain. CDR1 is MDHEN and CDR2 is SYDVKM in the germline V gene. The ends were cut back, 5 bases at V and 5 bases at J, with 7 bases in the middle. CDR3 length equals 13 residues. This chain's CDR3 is CASSMGDNSPLHF. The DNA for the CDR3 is TGTGCCAGCAGTATGGGCGATAATTCACCCCTCCACTTT.

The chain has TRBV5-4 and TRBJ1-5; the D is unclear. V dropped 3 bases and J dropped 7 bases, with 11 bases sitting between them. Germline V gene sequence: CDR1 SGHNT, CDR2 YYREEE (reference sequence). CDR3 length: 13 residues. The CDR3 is CASSSDNGQPQHF. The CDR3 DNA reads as TGTGCCAGCAGCTCAGATAACGGGCAGCCCCAGCATTTT.

CDR3 loop: CASSIFESTEAFF. In DNA, the CDR3 is TGTGCCAGTAGTATTTTCGAGAGCACTGAAGCTTTCTTT. The chain joins TRBV19 to TRBJ1-1, with D uncertain. V was cut by 3 bases and J by 4 bases, with 9 bases left in between. Per the germline V gene, CDR1 is LNHDA and CDR2 is SQIVND (reference sequence). The CDR3 totals 13 residues.

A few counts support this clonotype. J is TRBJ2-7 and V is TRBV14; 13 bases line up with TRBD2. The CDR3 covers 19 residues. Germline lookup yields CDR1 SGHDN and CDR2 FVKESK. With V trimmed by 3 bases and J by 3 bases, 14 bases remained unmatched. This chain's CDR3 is CASSHLSPLAGGTFYEQYF. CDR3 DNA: TGTGCCAGCAGCCACCTAAGCCCACTAGCGGGAGGGACGTTCTACGAGCAGTACTTC.

The chain's CDR3 is CAIRAGPGGEQYF. In DNA, the CDR3 is TGTGCCATCAGGGCGGGACCGGGAGGCGAGCAGTACTTC. The chain combines TRBV6-1 with TRBJ2-7; 7 bases align to TRBD2. CDR1 is MNHNS and CDR2 is SASEGT in the germline V gene. This CDR3 contains 13 residues. The V and J ends lost 10 bases and 6 bases, in that order; junction bases with no gene match: 12.

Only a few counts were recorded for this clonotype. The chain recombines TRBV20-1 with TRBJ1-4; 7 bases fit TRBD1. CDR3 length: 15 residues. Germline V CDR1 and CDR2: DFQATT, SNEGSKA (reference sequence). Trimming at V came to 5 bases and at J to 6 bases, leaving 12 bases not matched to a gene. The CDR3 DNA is TGCAGTGCTCGGACCGGACAGGTGGGGTATGAAAAACTGTTTTTT. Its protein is CSARTGQVGYEKLFF.

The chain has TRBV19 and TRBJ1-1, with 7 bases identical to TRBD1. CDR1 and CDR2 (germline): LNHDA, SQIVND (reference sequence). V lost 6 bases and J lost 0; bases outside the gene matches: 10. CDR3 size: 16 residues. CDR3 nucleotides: TGTGCCAGTAGAGGGGGCGGGGCTGCGATGAACACTGAAGCTTTCTTT. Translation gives CASRGGGAAMNTEAFF.

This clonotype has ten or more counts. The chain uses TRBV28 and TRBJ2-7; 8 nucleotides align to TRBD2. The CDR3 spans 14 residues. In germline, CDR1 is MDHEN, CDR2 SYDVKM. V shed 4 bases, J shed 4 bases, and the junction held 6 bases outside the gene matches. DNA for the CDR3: TGTGCCAGCAGTTCAGCGGGAGCTGGGTACGAGCAGTACTTC. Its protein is CASSSAGAGYEQYF.

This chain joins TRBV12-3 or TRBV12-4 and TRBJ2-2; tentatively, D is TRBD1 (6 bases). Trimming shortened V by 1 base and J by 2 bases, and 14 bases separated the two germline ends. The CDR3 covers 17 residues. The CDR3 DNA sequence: TGTGCCAGCAGTTTAGACAGGGTTACTTTCAACACCGGGGAGCTGTTTTTT. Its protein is CASSLDRVTFNTGELFF.

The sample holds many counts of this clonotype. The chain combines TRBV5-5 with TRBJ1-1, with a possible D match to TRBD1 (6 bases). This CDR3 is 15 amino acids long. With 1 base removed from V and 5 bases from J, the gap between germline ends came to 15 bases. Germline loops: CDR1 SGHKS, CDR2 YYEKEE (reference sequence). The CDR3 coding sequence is TGTGCCAGCAGCTTGTCGGGGGCTAGGAGAACTGAAGCTTTCTTT. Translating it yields CASSLSGARRTEAFF.

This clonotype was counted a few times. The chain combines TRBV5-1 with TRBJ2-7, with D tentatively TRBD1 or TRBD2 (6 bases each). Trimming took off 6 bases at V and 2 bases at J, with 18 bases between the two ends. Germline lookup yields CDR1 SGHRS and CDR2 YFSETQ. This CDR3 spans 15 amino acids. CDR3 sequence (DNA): TGCGCCAGCACCTTTATCGGGGGCTTTACCTACGAGCAGTACTTC. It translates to CASTFIGGFTYEQYF.

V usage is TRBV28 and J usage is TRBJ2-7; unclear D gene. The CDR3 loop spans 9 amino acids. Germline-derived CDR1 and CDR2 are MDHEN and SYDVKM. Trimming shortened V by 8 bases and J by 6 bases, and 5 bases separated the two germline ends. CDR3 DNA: TGTGCCAGCTTCCGCGAGCAGTACTTC. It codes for CASFREQYF.

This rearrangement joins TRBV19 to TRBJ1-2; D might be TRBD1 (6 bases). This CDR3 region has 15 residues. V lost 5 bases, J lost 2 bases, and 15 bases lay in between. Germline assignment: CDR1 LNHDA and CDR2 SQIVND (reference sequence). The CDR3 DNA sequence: TGTGCCAGTAGTGGCCACAGGGAAGGGAACTATGGCTACACCTTC. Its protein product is CASSGHREGNYGYTF.

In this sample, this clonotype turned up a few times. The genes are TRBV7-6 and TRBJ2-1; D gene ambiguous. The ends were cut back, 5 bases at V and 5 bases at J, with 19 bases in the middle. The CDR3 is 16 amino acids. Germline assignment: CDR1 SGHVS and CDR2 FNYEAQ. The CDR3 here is CASSKLTGYSDNEQFF. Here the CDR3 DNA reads TGTGCCAGCAGCAAACTAACGGGTTATTCGGACAATGAGCAGTTCTTC.